Here is one T cell receptor beta chain with its context. Its recognized antigen is unknown. Base qualities are missing; no much larger clone stands one base away. Each collaborating institution followed its own protocols to collect whole blood in K2EDTA tubes. For TCRbeta analysis, collaborator samples were shipped as frozen whole blood, as isolated PBMCs, or as DNA extracted from either sample type. This sample stems from a study of blood T cell repertoires in COVID-19 (dated by TCRdb to the early 2020s). Regarding the research as a whole: The collaborator samples originated in the United States, Italy and Spain and spanned the acute and convalescent phases of COVID-19. The prospective study material was composed of cDNA or gDNA derived from T cells, B-cell-depleted T cells, or PBMCs. Sample metadata almost always included a de-identified subject ID, COVID-19 status, age in years and sex. Samples came from the ongoing ImmuneRACE study (first 160 participants) plus 1,254 subjects from 6 global collaborators. Where HLA class I and class II types were available, the types were taken from metadata supplied by the sample provider, not from assay-based typing. The repertoires were released in a freely available public database meant as a resource for research on the immune response to SARS-CoV-2. The dataset comprised deeply sampled blood TCRbeta repertoires from subjects exposed to, actively infected with, or recovered from COVID-19. The research as a whole found: Clinical and demographic metadata were provided uncurated, with the amount varying by source and participant.

Taken from cysteine to phenylalanine, the CDR3 has 15 residues. Left in the record is the CDR3 DNA by itself, 45 bases read in frame from the first base. The immunoSEQ Assay, a bias-controlled multiplex PCR, was used to amplify TCRbeta CDR3 regions from genomic DNA. The original methods were these. The number of nucleated cells in each sample was estimated by amplification of reference gene primers within the assay. To quantify the absolute abundance of each unique TCRbeta CDR3 rearrangement, sequence reads were collapsed and filtered. For each sample, productive Simpson clonality was calculated as the square root of Simpson's diversity index across productive rearrangements. Held by TCRdb, this immuneACCESS table contains in-frame sequences only and omits some clones. Under half of the omission traces to an unresolved V gene where checked; the cause of the rest is unknown. V and J calls and clone size follow that table, whereas D and trimming were derived from the DNA. The sample yields over 110,000 clones; 65% to 85% were counted once. Around 2.1% of the sample is taken by the ten largest.

Sequences were obtained from peripheral blood. The chain was built from TRBV21-1 and TRBJ2-4; the table's D call, TRBD2, was not checked against the DNA. TRBV21-1 is a recognized pseudogene. This clonotype originated in a woman aged 60 to 75 with acute or convalescent COVID-19. The encoded CDR3 is CASSRVPLAKNIQYF. At the DNA level, the sequence is TGTGCCAGCAGCCGCGTACCACTAGCCAAAAACATTCAGTACTTC.